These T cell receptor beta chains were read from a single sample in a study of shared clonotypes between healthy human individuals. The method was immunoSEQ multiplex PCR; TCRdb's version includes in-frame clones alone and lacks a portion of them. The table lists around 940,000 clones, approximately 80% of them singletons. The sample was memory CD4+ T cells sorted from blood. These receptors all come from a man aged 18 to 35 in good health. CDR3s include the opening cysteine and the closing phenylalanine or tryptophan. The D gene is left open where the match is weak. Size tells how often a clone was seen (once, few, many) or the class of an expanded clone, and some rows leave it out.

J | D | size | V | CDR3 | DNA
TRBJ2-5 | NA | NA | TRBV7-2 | CASSLSSYQETQYF | TGTGCCAGCAGCTTAAGCTCGTACCAAGAGACCCAGTACTTC
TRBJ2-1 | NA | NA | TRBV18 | CASSLRLSVIEQFF | TGTGCCAGCTCACTTCGACTTAGCGTCATTGAGCAGTTCTTC
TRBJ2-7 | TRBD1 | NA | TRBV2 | CASSRTGTGGEQYF | TGTGCCAGCAGTAGAACCGGGACAGGGGGCGAGCAGTACTTC
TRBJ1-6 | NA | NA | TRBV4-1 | CASSRSRDAGYSPLHF | TGCGCCAGCAGCAGAAGCCGGGACGCCGGGTATTCACCCCTCCACTTT
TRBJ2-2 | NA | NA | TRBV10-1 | CASSESEATANTGELFF | TGCGCCAGCAGTGAGTCGGAGGCGACAGCGAACACCGGGGAGCTGTTTTTT
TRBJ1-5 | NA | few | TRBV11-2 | CASSWDPNQPQHF | TGTGCCAGCAGTTGGGACCCCAATCAGCCCCAGCATTTT
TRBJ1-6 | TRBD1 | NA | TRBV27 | CASSSGTGYVAPLHF | TGTGCCAGCAGTTCTGGGACAGGCTACGTCGCACCCCTCCACTTT
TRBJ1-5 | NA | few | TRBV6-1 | CASSEAVWPQHF | TGTGCCAGCAGTGAAGCTGTCTGGCCCCAGCATTTT
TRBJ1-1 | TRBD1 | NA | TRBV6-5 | CASSRGQGPTEAFF | TGTGCCAGCAGCCGGGGACAGGGTCCCACTGAAGCTTTCTTT
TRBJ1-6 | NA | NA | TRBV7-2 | CASSLAVDSGSPLHF | TGTGCCAGCAGCTTAGCAGTGGACAGCGGGTCACCCCTCCACTTT
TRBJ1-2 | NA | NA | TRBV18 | CASSPRPELDYGYTF | TGTGCCAGCTCACCACGGCCCGAGCTCGACTATGGCTACACCTTC
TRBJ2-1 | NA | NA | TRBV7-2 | CASSLRSVSYNEQFF | TGTGCCAGCAGCTTACGCAGCGTATCTTACAATGAGCAGTTCTTC
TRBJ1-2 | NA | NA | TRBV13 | CASSSYEGGGYTF | TGTGCCAGCAGCTCGTACGAGGGTGGCGGCTACACCTTC
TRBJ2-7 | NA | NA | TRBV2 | CASRTSYEQYF | TGTGCCAGCAGGACCTCCTACGAGCAGTACTTC
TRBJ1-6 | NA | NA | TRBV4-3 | CASSQDSTRDQSPLHF | TGCGCCAGCAGCCAAGATTCAACGAGGGATCAATCACCCCTCCACTTT
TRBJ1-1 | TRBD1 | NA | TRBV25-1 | CASVSFTGVSEAFF | TGTGCCAGCGTTAGCTTCACAGGGGTATCTGAAGCTTTCTTT
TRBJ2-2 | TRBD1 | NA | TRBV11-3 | CASSFQGGANTGELFF | TGTGCCAGCAGCTTTCAAGGGGGCGCGAACACCGGGGAGCTGTTTTTT
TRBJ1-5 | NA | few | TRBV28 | CASRRGGEGEHQPQHF | TGTGCCAGCAGGAGGGGAGGTGAGGGGGAGCATCAGCCCCAGCATTTT
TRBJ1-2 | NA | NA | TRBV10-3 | CAISVGDYGYTF | TGTGCCATCAGTGTGGGAGACTATGGCTACACCTTC
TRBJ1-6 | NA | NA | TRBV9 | CASSPDRGGANSPLHF | TGTGCCAGCAGCCCAGATCGAGGCGGGGCTAATTCACCCCTCCACTTT
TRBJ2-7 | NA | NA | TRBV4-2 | CASSRSRQSPPYEQYF | TGTGCCAGCAGCCGTTCCAGACAGTCGCCCCCCTACGAGCAGTACTTC
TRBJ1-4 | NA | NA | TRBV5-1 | CASSSGTENEKLFF | TGCGCCAGCAGCTCCGGGACCGAGAACGAAAAACTGTTTTTT
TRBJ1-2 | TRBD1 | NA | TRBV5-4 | CASSQEQGSYGYTF | TGTGCCAGCAGCCAGGAACAGGGGTCCTATGGCTACACCTTC
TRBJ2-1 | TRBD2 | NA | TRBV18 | CASSPAERDLFF | TGTGCCAGCTCACCCGCGGAGCGGGATCTGTTCTTC
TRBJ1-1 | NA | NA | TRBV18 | CASSRSRNTEAFF | TGTGCCAGCTCACGCTCGAGAAACACTGAAGCTTTCTTT
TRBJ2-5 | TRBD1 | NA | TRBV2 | CASRTGGQETQYF | TGTGCCAGCAGGACAGGGGGCCAAGAGACCCAGTACTTC
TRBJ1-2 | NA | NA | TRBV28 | CASSLNRVNYGYTF | TGTGCCAGCAGTTTAAACAGGGTAAACTATGGCTACACCTTC
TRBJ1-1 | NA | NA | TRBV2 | CASSSGGISRTEAFF | TGTGCCAGCAGCTCCGGGGGGATAAGTCGCACTGAAGCTTTCTTT
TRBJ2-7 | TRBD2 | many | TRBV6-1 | CASVRVAGVYEQYF | TGTGCCAGCGTCAGGGTAGCGGGAGTATACGAGCAGTACTTC
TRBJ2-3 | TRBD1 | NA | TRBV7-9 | CASSAGTTGGVDTQYF | TGTGCCAGCAGCGCGGGCACTACAGGGGGCGTAGATACGCAGTATTTT